This is a list of T cell receptor beta chains from one sample in a study of HIV-infected patients and healthy controls. A single record per CDR3 protein comes from TCRdb applying MiXCR to the 5' RACE reads. This sample has 15,000 to 20,000 distinct CDR3 sequences, with around 5.5% found just once. The sequenced sample consisted of blood. The receptor source for this set is an adult in good health. Both conserved end residues are part of each CDR3. The D gene is left open where the match is weak. Size tells how often a clone was seen (once, few, many) or the class of an expanded clone, and some rows leave it out.

J gene	V gene	clone size	D gene	CDR3 DNA	CDR3 protein
TRBJ2-1	TRBV6-2/TRBV6-3	many	TRBD1	TGTGCCACCAAAAGTCCCGGGACAGGGTACAATGAGCAGTTCTTC	CATKSPGTGYNEQFF
TRBJ1-2	TRBV4-2	medium-sized	.	TGTGCCAGCGCTTCCAACCTGGAGCAGGGAGGCTACACCTTC	CASASNLEQGGYTF
TRBJ1-2	TRBV28	many	.	TGTGCCAGCAGTGGCGCGCACCTCTATGGCTACACCTTC	CASSGAHLYGYTF
TRBJ1-2	TRBV12-3/TRBV12-4	many	.	TGTGCCAGCAGTTTAGGTCAGGGTCCCCTCCCCACTTATGGCTACACCTTC	CASSLGQGPLPTYGYTF
TRBJ1-1	TRBV27	many	.	TGTGCCAGCAGTAAAGGGGGATACACTGAAGCTTTCTTT	CASSKGGYTEAFF
TRBJ2-1	TRBV19	.	TRBD1	TGTGCCAGTAGTGCCCAAAGGACAGGGGGGTACAATGAGCAGTTCTTC	CASSAQRTGGYNEQFF
TRBJ2-7	TRBV7-2	medium-sized	.	TGTGCCAGCAGCTTAGCAGTAGCCCCCTACGAGCAGTACTTC	CASSLAVAPYEQYF
TRBJ2-1	TRBV14	medium-sized	.	TGTGCCAGCAGCCGAATCAACAATGAGCAGTTCTTC	CASSRINNEQFF
TRBJ1-1	TRBV5-4	few	TRBD1	TGTGCCAGCAGTCGGGACAGGACTGAAGCTTTCTTT	CASSRDRTEAFF
TRBJ2-3	TRBV7-2	many	.	TGTGCCAGCAGCGGAATTGTCCGCACAGATACGCAGTATTTT	CASSGIVRTDTQYF
TRBJ1-1	TRBV7-9	.	.	TGTGCCAGCAGCCCCCCAGGGATGGCAGGCACTGAAGCTTTCTTT	CASSPPGMAGTEAFF
TRBJ1-1	TRBV5-1	many	.	TGCGCCAGCAGCTTGGGGGTTGAAGCTTTCTTT	CASSLGVEAFF
TRBJ2-3	TRBV5-1	many	TRBD2	TGCGCCAGCAGCTTGGAGACTAGCGGGGGTATTAATACGCAGTATTTT	CASSLETSGGINTQYF
TRBJ2-2	TRBV5-1	many	.	TGCGCCAGCAGATACGCCTACACCGGGGAGCTGTTTTTT	CASRYAYTGELFF
TRBJ2-1	TRBV11-2	many	.	TGTGCCAGCAGCTTAGATACTGGTTACAATGAGCAGTTCTTC	CASSLDTGYNEQFF
TRBJ2-7	TRBV9	.	.	TGTGCCAGCAGCTCTACAGGGACTTACAGGATACACTTC	CASSSTGTYRIHF
TRBJ1-1	TRBV19	many	TRBD1	TGTGCCAGTAGTCCTATCCGGGCAGGGGGTAGGCACACTGAAGCTTTCTTT	CASSPIRAGGRHTEAFF
TRBJ1-3	TRBV20-1	many	.	TGCAGTGCTAGAGTAGGGGACGGAAACACCATATATTTT	CSARVGDGNTIYF
TRBJ1-4	TRBV7-6	many	TRBD1	TGTGCCAGCAGCTTATATGGGGACAGGCGGGGTGAAAAACTGTTTTTT	CASSLYGDRRGEKLFF
TRBJ1-1	TRBV5-1	many	.	TGCGCCAGCAGCGGAGGGGCAACGTTAGATGAGGGCACTGAAGCTTTCTTT	CASSGGATLDEGTEAFF